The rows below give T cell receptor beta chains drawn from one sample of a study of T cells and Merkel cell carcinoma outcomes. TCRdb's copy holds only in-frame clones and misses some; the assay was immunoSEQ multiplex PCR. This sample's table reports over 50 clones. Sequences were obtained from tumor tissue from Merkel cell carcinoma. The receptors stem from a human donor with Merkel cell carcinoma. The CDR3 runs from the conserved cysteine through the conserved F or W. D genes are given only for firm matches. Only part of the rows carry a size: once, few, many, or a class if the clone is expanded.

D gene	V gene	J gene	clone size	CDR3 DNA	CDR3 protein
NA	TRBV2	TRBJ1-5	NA	TGTGCCAGCAGCCGACAGACCCTGGGTCTTAATCAGCCCCAGCATTTT	CASSRQTLGLNQPQHF
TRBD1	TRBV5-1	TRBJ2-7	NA	TGCGCCAGCAGCTTCCAGGGGGCTTCCTACGAGCAGTACTTC	CASSFQGASYEQYF
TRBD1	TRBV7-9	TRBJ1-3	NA	TGTGCCAGCAGCTTCGACAGGGCCTCTGGAAACACCATATATTTT	CASSFDRASGNTIYF
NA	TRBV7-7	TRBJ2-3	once	TGTGCCAGCAGCCCCCGGGACGGCACAGATACGCAGTATTTT	CASSPRDGTDTQYF
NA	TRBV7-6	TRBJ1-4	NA	TGTGCCAGCAGCTTTACTAATGAAAAACTGTTTTTT	CASSFTNEKLFF
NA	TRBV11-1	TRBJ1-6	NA	TGTGCCAGCAGCTTAGCCCCCGGGACCTCACCCCTCCACTTT	CASSLAPGTSPLHF
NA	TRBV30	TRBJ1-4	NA	TGTGCCTGGAGTGTGGGCCGAGAAAAACTGTTTTTT	CAWSVGREKLFF
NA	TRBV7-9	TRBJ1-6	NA	TGTGCCAGCAGCGGAGTAGTGCCTTCCGGAAGCTCCTATAATTCACCCCTCCATTTT	CASSGVVPSGSSYNSPLHF
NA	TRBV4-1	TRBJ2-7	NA	TGCGCCAGCAGCTCGAGGGAGGAATCCTACGAGCAGTACTTC	CASSSREESYEQYF
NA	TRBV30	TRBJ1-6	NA	TGTGCCTGGCGGACAGCAGTCAATTCACCCCTCCACTTT	CAWRTAVNSPLHF
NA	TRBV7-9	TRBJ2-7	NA	TGTGCCAGCAGCTTAATGACACGTGAGCAGTACTTC	CASSLMTREQYF
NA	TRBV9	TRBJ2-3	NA	TGTGCCAGCAGCGCCCGGGCCCCAGATACGCAATATTTT	CASSARAPDTQYF
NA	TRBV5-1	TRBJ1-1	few	TGCGCCAGCAGCTTGGGTAATAGGGGGAACACTGAAGCTTTCTTT	CASSLGNRGNTEAFF
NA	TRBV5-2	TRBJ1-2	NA	TGTGCCAGCAATGCAGTACGAAAGACCTATGGCTACACCTTC	CASNAVRKTYGYTF
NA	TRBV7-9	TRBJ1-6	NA	TGTGCCATCAGCGGAGTAGTGCCCTCCGGAAGCTCCTATAATTCACCCCTCCACTTT	CAISGVVPSGSSYNSPLHF
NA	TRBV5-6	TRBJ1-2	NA	TGTGCCAGCGGGGTGGTTAGTCGAAAGACCTATGGCTACACCTTC	CASGVVSRKTYGYTF
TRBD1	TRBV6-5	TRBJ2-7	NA	TGTGCCAGCAGTTGGGGACAGGGGGGAACCGAGCAGTACTTC	CASSWGQGGTEQYF
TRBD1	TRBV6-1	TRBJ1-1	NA	TGTGCCAGCACCAGAACAGGGGACACTGAAGCTTTCTTT	CASTRTGDTEAFF
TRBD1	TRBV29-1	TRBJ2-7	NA	TGCAGCGTTGGAAGACAGGGAGAACGCGAGCAGTACTTC	CSVGRQGEREQYF
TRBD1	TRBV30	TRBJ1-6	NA	TGTGCCTGGAGTGCGGGACAGGATAATTCACCCCTCCACTTT	CAWSAGQDNSPLHF